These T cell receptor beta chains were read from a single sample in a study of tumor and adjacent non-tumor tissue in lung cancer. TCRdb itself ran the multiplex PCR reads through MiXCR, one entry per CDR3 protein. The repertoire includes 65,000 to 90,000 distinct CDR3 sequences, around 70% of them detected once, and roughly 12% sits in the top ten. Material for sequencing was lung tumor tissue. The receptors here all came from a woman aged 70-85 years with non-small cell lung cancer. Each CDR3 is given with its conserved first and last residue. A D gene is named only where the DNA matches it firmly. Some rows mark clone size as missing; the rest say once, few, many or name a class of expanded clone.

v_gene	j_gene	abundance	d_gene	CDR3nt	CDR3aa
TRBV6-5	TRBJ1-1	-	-	TGTGTCAGCCCCAGGGGCAGCCTTGAAGCTTTCTTT	CVSPRGSLEAFF
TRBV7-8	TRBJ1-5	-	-	TGTGCCAGCAGCCCCACGCCGGGGGTCAGCGATCAGCCCCAGCATTTT	CASSPTPGVSDQPQHF
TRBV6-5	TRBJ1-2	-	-	TGTGCCAGCAGTCCCCGCCGGGACAACAAATATGGCTACACATTC	CASSPRRDNKYGYTF
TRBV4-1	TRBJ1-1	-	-	TGCGCCAGCAGCCATCGGGCAGAGAACACTGAGGCTTTCTTT	CASSHRAENTEAFF
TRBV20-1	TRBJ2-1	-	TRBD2	TGCAGTGCTGGAGATCCAGCGGGGGCCTACAATGAGCAGCTCTTC	CSAGDPAGAYNEQLF
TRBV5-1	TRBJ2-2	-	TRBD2	TGCGCCAGCAGCTCATCCCGGACTAGCGTCGCCGAGGAGCTGTTTTTT	CASSSSRTSVAEELFF
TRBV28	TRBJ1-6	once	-	TGTGCCACTGTAGGGAGGCTAAATTCACCCCTCCACTTT	CATVGRLNSPLHF
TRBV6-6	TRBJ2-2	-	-	TGTGCCAGCCACTACTTGGTAGGAGGTGTCACCGGGGAGCTGTTTTTT	CASHYLVGGVTGELFF
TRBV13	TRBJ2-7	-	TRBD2	TGTACCATCAGCTTCGGGACTAGCGGGGACTCCTACGAGCAGTACTTC	CTISFGTSGDSYEQYF
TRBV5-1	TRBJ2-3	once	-	TGCGCAAGCAACCGATCGGGATTCACAGATACGCAGTATTTT	CASNRSGFTDTQYF
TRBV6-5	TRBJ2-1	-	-	TGCGTCAGCAGTTACCTCGGTGGGGCGGGCAATGAGCAGTTCTTC	CVSSYLGGAGNEQFF
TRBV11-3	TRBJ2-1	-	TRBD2	TGTGCTAGCAGCGGGACCGGGTCGTTATACAATGAGCAGTTCTTC	CASSGTGSLYNEQFF
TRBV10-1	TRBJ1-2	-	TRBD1	TGCACTAGCAGTGAGGGGACAGGCTATGGCTACACCTTC	CTSSEGTGYGYTF
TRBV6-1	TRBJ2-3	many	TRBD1	TGTGCCTGCAGTGTTCGACAGGGGTCCACAGATACGCAGTATTTT	CACSVRQGSTDTQYF
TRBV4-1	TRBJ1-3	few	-	TGTGCCAGCAGCCATGAGAACATCATATATTTT	CASSHENIIYF
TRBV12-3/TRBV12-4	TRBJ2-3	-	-	TGTGCCAGCAGTTTCGTGGCCCCAGGGGTAGATACGCAGTATTTT	CASSFVAPGVDTQYF
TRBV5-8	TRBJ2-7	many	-	TGTGCCAGCAGCTTGGAACTATCCTCCTACGAGCAGTACTTC	CASSLELSSYEQYF
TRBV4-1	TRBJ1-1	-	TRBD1	TGCGCCAGTAGCCAAGAGGGGACAGGGAATCTGGACACTGAAACTTTCTTT	CASSQEGTGNLDTETFF
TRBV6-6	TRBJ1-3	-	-	TGTGCCGGCAGTTCACAGAGCCAACTTGGAAACACCATATATTTT	CAGSSQSQLGNTIYF
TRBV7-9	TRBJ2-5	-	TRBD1	TGTGCCAGCAAATATGAGTTTGGACAGGGTGAGGAGACCCAGTACTTC	CASKYEFGQGEETQYF
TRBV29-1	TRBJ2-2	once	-	TGCAGCGTTGCTGCGGGTGACACCGGGAAGCTGTTTTTT	CSVAAGDTGKLFF
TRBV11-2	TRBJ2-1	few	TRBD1	TGTGCCAGCAGCTTACTTGACAGGGACGATGGTGAGCAGTTCTTC	CASSLLDRDDGEQFF
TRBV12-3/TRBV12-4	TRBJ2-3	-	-	TGTGCCAGCAGCCTAGGGGACCGCACAGATACGCGGTATTTT	CASSLGDRTDTRYF
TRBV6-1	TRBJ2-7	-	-	TGTGCCAGCAGTGATCGTACAGACTCCTACGGGCTGTACTTC	CASSDRTDSYGLYF
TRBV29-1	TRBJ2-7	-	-	TGCAGCGTTGTGGCGGGTGCTTTGGAAGACGAGCAGTACTTC	CSVVAGALEDEQYF
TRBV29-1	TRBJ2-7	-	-	TGCAGCGATGAATCATCGGGACAAGGGTCGTACGAGCAGTACTTC	CSDESSGQGSYEQYF
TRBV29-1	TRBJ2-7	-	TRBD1	TGTAGCGTGGCGACAGGGTCCTCCTACGTGCAGTACTTC	CSVATGSSYVQYF
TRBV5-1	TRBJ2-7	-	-	TGCGCCAGCAGCCCCGCTGAGGGGTTTGGGTTGAAGGTAACCTACGAGCAGTACTTC	CASSPAEGFGLKVTYEQYF
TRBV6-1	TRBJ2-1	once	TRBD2	TGTGCCAGCAGGGTCCGGGGACTAGCGCAGGCCGGCTCATACAATGAGCAGTTCTTC	CASRVRGLAQAGSYNEQFF
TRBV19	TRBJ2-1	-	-	TGTACCAGTAACGGGGGGCGGGAGCAGTTCTTC	CTSNGGREQFF
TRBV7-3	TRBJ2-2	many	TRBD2	TGTGCCAGCAGCCCGGGACTACCCCACACCGGGGAGCTGTTTTTT	CASSPGLPHTGELFF
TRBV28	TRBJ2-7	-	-	TGTGCCAGCGACCGGATAGGGACCTTCTACGAACAGTACTTC	CASDRIGTFYEQYF
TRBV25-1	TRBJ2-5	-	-	TGTGTCAGCAGCCTTTGGGGGGCTGAGACCCAGTACTTC	CVSSLWGAETQYF
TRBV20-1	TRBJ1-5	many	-	TGCAGTGCTAGAGATCCGGGGGCGGGCAATCAGCCCCAGCATTTT	CSARDPGAGNQPQHF
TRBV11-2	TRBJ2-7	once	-	TGTGACAGCAGCTCAGGGGGGACAGACACCTACGAGCAGTACTTC	CDSSSGGTDTYEQYF
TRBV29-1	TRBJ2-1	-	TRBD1	TGCAGCGTTACAGGGACAGGGCCCTACAATGAGCAGTTCTTC	CSVTGTGPYNEQFF
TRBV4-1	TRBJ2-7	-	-	TGCGCCAGCAGCAAGAACCGGGACGGATCCTACGAGCAGTACTTC	CASSKNRDGSYEQYF
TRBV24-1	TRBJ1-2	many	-	TGTGCCACCAGTGATTTATGGACGGGCTACACCTTC	CATSDLWTGYTF
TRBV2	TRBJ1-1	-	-	TGTGCCAGCAGCCGCAGGGGTGGGGGCACTGAAGCTTTCTTT	CASSRRGGGTEAFF
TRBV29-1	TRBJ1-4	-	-	TGCAGCGTCAAACTGGGGGGGACTAATGAAAAACTGTTTTTT	CSVKLGGTNEKLFF
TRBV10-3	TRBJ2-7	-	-	TGTGCCATCAACAGGGAGAGAGCCTACGAGCAGCACTTC	CAINRERAYEQHF
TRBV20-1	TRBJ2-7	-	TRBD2	TGCAGTGTCGGGACTAGCGGGGGCGGGGAGCAGTACTTC	CSVGTSGGGEQYF
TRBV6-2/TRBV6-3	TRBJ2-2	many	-	TGTGCCAGCAGTTACTACTACACCCAGGCGAACACCGGGGAGCTGTTTTTT	CASSYYYTQANTGELFF
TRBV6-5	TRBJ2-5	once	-	TGTGCGGGCAGTTACTCGCTTGGGGAGGGGGTAGAGACCCAGTACTTC	CAGSYSLGEGVETQYF
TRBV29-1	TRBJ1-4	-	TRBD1	TGCAGCATCGGACAGGGGGGGACTAATGAAAGACTGATTTTT	CSIGQGGTNERLIF
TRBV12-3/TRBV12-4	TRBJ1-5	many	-	TGTGCCAGCGGAGGGGCGCGGGGTCAGCCCCAGCATTTT	CASGGARGQPQHF
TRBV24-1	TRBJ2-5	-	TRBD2	TGTGCCACCAGTGGCACCGGGACTAGCGGGAGAGAGACCCAGTACTTC	CATSGTGTSGRETQYF
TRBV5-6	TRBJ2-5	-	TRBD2	TGTGACAGCAGCCTCATGGGACTAGCGGAAGAGACTCAGTACTTC	CDSSLMGLAEETQYF
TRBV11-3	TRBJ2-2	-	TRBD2	TGTGCCAGCAGCTTAGGGGGGCAGGGACTAGCGAACACCGGGGAGCTGTTTTTT	CASSLGGQGLANTGELFF
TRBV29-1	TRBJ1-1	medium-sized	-	TGCAGCGTTGAAGATAGATTCTTGAAAAAGGGAGCTTTCTTT	CSVEDRFLKKGAFF
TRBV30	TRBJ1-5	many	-	TGTGCCTGGAGTAAGGACAGCAATCAGCCCCAGCATTTT	CAWSKDSNQPQHF
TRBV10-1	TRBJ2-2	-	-	TGCGCCAGCAGTGAGAAGGGGCGTCTGAACACCGGGGAGCTGTTTTTT	CASSEKGRLNTGELFF
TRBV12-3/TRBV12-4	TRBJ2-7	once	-	TGTGCCAGCAGCCTGTCCCGGGATGGTCAGTACTTC	CASSLSRDGQYF
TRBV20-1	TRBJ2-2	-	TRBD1	TGCAGTGCTAGAGACGACAGGGGCGGGAAGCTCGGCGGGGAGCTGTTTTTT	CSARDDRGGKLGGELFF
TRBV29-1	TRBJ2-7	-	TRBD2	TGCAGCCTTGAAGAGAGTCGGTCTAGCGGCTCCTACAAGCAGTACTTC	CSLEESRSSGSYKQYF
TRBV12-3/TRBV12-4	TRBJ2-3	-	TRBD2	TGTGCCAGCTGGTTAGCGGGTGACACAGATACGCAGTATTTT	CASWLAGDTDTQYF
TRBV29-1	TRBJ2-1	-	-	TGCAGCGCAGACAGGTACAGTGAGCAATTCTTC	CSADRYSEQFF
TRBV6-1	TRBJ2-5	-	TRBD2	TGTGCCAGCAGTGAACCGAGCGGGAGTGCGAGGGAGGCCCAGTACTTC	CASSEPSGSAREAQYF
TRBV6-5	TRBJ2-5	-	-	TGTGCCAGCAGTTCTTACTGGGGGATCCAAGAGACACAGTACTTC	CASSSYWGIQETQYF